These T cell receptor beta chains were read from a single sample in a study of somatic mutations in cytotoxic T cells in rheumatoid arthritis. Repertoires were generated with immunoSEQ multiplex PCR, while TCRdb's copy carries only in-frame clones and drops some. The sample contains tens of thousands of clones, about 84% of which appear only once. The sample comprised CD8+ T cells sorted from blood. The receptors come from a man aged 35 to 55 in good health. Both conserved end residues are part of each CDR3. D genes are given only for firm matches. The size entry is marked missing in some rows and otherwise reads once, few, many or a size class.

V gene: TRBV19
clone size: NA
D gene: NA
J gene: TRBJ2-2
CDR3 protein: CASSNYRVRGLNTGELFF
CDR3 DNA: TGTGCCAGTAGTAATTACAGGGTGCGGGGCCTTAACACCGGGGAGCTGTTTTTT

V gene: TRBV30
clone size: once
D gene: NA
J gene: TRBJ1-3
CDR3 protein: CAWSVGGFGNTIYF
CDR3 DNA: TGTGCCTGGAGTGTAGGAGGGTTCGGAAACACCATATATTTT

V gene: TRBV27
clone size: NA
D gene: NA
J gene: TRBJ2-7
CDR3 protein: CASSLGGPYEQYF
CDR3 DNA: TGTGCCAGCAGCCTAGGGGGACCCTACGAGCAGTACTTC

V gene: TRBV29-1
clone size: NA
D gene: NA
J gene: TRBJ2-1
CDR3 protein: CSVDEQFF
CDR3 DNA: TGCAGCGTTGATGAGCAGTTCTTC

V gene: TRBV6-6
clone size: NA
D gene: NA
J gene: TRBJ2-3
CDR3 protein: CASSYSYPTAELYF
CDR3 DNA: TGTGCCAGCAGTTACTCCTACCCGACAGCCGAGCTCTATTTT

V gene: TRBV20-1
clone size: NA
D gene: TRBD2
J gene: TRBJ2-1
CDR3 protein: CSISGNEQFF
CDR3 DNA: TGCAGTATTAGCGGGAATGAGCAGTTCTTC

V gene: TRBV15
clone size: once
D gene: NA
J gene: TRBJ2-7
CDR3 protein: CATSREPVLFSYEQYF
CDR3 DNA: TGTGCCACCAGCAGAGAGCCGGTCCTCTTCTCCTACGAGCAGTACTTC

V gene: TRBV28
clone size: NA
D gene: NA
J gene: TRBJ2-7
CDR3 protein: CASSLGQTTYEQYF
CDR3 DNA: TGTGCCAGCAGTTTAGGGCAGACCACCTACGAGCAGTACTTC

V gene: TRBV11-3
clone size: NA
D gene: TRBD1
J gene: TRBJ2-5
CDR3 protein: CASSLHGQDQETQYF
CDR3 DNA: TGTGCCAGCAGCCTGCACGGACAGGACCAAGAGACCCAGTACTTC

V gene: TRBV7-9
clone size: few
D gene: NA
J gene: TRBJ1-4
CDR3 protein: CASSLGPGVGEKLFF
CDR3 DNA: TGTGCCAGCAGCTTGGGGCCGGGGGTTGGTGAAAAACTGTTTTTT

V gene: TRBV4-1
clone size: NA
D gene: NA
J gene: TRBJ2-3
CDR3 protein: CASSQERETDTQYF
CDR3 DNA: TGCGCCAGCAGCCAAGAAAGGGAAACAGATACGCAGTATTTT

V gene: TRBV2
clone size: NA
D gene: TRBD1
J gene: TRBJ1-4
CDR3 protein: CASIRGTATNEKLFF
CDR3 DNA: TGTGCCAGCATCCGGGGGACAGCAACTAATGAAAAACTGTTTTTT

V gene: TRBV18
clone size: NA
D gene: NA
J gene: TRBJ1-2
CDR3 protein: CASSPGGTHYGYTF
CDR3 DNA: TGTGCCAGCTCACCGGGGGGGACCCACTATGGCTACACCTTC

V gene: TRBV4-2
clone size: NA
D gene: NA
J gene: TRBJ2-7
CDR3 protein: CASSPPAGTPYEQYF
CDR3 DNA: TGTGCCAGCAGCCCCCCCGCCGGGACACCCTACGAGCAGTACTTC

V gene: TRBV19
clone size: NA
D gene: NA
J gene: TRBJ2-1
CDR3 protein: CASSSDGHGNEQFF
CDR3 DNA: TGTGCCAGTAGTTCAGATGGTCATGGCAATGAGCAGTTCTTC

V gene: TRBV19
clone size: NA
D gene: NA
J gene: TRBJ2-7
CDR3 protein: CASSFRGKTNEQYF
CDR3 DNA: TGTGCCAGTAGTTTCCGCGGGAAGACTAACGAGCAGTACTTC

V gene: TRBV6-5
clone size: NA
D gene: NA
J gene: TRBJ2-7
CDR3 protein: CASSARGSYEQYF
CDR3 DNA: TGTGCCAGCAGTGCAAGAGGTTCCTACGAGCAGTACTTC

V gene: TRBV6-1
clone size: NA
D gene: NA
J gene: TRBJ2-1
CDR3 protein: CASRLPGHTYNEQFF
CDR3 DNA: TGTGCGAGCAGGCTCCCGGGTCATACGTACAATGAGCAGTTCTTC

V gene: TRBV7-2
clone size: NA
D gene: TRBD2
J gene: TRBJ2-1
CDR3 protein: CASSLGLAGYNEQFF
CDR3 DNA: TGTGCCAGCAGCCTCGGACTAGCGGGCTACAATGAGCAGTTCTTC

V gene: TRBV4-3
clone size: once
D gene: TRBD2
J gene: TRBJ2-1
CDR3 protein: CASSQDPAGGSHEQFF
CDR3 DNA: TGCGCCAGCAGCCAAGATCCAGCGGGAGGATCCCATGAGCAGTTCTTC

V gene: TRBV29-1
clone size: NA
D gene: TRBD1
J gene: TRBJ2-7
CDR3 protein: CSVVGTGLDEQYF
CDR3 DNA: TGCAGCGTTGTTGGGACAGGGCTCGACGAGCAGTACTTC

V gene: TRBV7-9
clone size: NA
D gene: TRBD2
J gene: TRBJ2-1
CDR3 protein: CASSGGSSYNEQFF
CDR3 DNA: TGTGCCAGCAGCGGCGGGAGCTCCTACAATGAGCAGTTCTTC

V gene: TRBV28
clone size: NA
D gene: TRBD1
J gene: TRBJ1-2
CDR3 protein: CASSLYGEGAGGYTF
CDR3 DNA: TGTGCCAGCAGTTTATACGGAGAGGGGGCGGGCGGCTACACCTTC

V gene: TRBV5-1
clone size: NA
D gene: NA
J gene: TRBJ2-1
CDR3 protein: CASSSDNEQFF
CDR3 DNA: TGCGCCAGCAGCTCGGACAATGAGCAGTTCTTC

V gene: TRBV7-8
clone size: NA
D gene: NA
J gene: TRBJ2-2
CDR3 protein: CASRPFRGGPVGDGELFF
CDR3 DNA: TGTGCCAGCAGACCTTTTCGAGGGGGTCCAGTGGGCGACGGGGAGCTGTTTTTT

V gene: TRBV6-1
clone size: NA
D gene: TRBD1
J gene: TRBJ1-1
CDR3 protein: CASSESDGQVTEAFF
CDR3 DNA: TGTGCCAGCAGTGAATCTGACGGACAGGTGACTGAAGCTTTCTTT

V gene: TRBV27
clone size: NA
D gene: TRBD1
J gene: TRBJ2-7
CDR3 protein: CASSPGTGGAYEQYF
CDR3 DNA: TGTGCCAGCAGTCCGGGGACAGGGGGCGCGTACGAGCAGTACTTC

V gene: TRBV11-2
clone size: NA
D gene: TRBD1
J gene: TRBJ1-5
CDR3 protein: CASSHTGARPQHF
CDR3 DNA: TGTGCCAGCAGTCACACAGGGGCCCGGCCCCAGCATTTT

V gene: TRBV27
clone size: NA
D gene: TRBD1
J gene: TRBJ1-4
CDR3 protein: CASSHQGAIEKLFF
CDR3 DNA: TGTGCCAGCAGTCACCAGGGGGCGATTGAAAAACTGTTTTTT

V gene: TRBV27
clone size: once
D gene: NA
J gene: TRBJ2-2
CDR3 protein: CASSLTASNTGELFF
CDR3 DNA: TGTGCCAGCAGTTTAACAGCTTCGAACACCGGGGAGCTGTTTTTT

V gene: TRBV19
clone size: few
D gene: NA
J gene: TRBJ1-2
CDR3 protein: CASSIVPASNYGYTF
CDR3 DNA: TGTGCCAGTAGTATAGTTCCGGCTTCTAACTATGGCTACACCTTC

V gene: TRBV29-1
clone size: NA
D gene: NA
J gene: TRBJ2-7
CDR3 protein: CSAGDGYSYEQYF
CDR3 DNA: TGCAGCGCTGGGGACGGCTACTCCTACGAGCAGTACTTC

V gene: TRBV4-3
clone size: NA
D gene: NA
J gene: TRBJ2-1
CDR3 protein: CASSQDGLSSYNEQFF
CDR3 DNA: TGCGCCAGCAGCCAAGATGGCCTGAGCTCCTACAATGAGCAGTTCTTC

V gene: TRBV29-1
clone size: NA
D gene: NA
J gene: TRBJ2-7
CDR3 protein: CSVEFRDRPYEQYF
CDR3 DNA: TGCAGCGTTGAATTCAGGGACCGTCCTTACGAGCAGTACTTC

V gene: TRBV7-8
clone size: NA
D gene: NA
J gene: TRBJ1-1
CDR3 protein: CASSLYSGMNTEAFF
CDR3 DNA: TGTGCCAGCAGCTTATATTCAGGAATGAACACTGAAGCTTTCTTT

V gene: TRBV29-1
clone size: NA
D gene: NA
J gene: TRBJ1-2
CDR3 protein: CSVHGGEVTNYGYTF
CDR3 DNA: TGCAGCGTTCACGGGGGTGAAGTTACTAACTATGGCTACACCTTC

V gene: TRBV6-4
clone size: NA
D gene: NA
J gene: TRBJ1-2
CDR3 protein: CASSDSGRGNYGYTF
CDR3 DNA: TGTGCCAGCAGTGATTCGGGGAGGGGTAACTATGGCTACACCTTC

V gene: TRBV28
clone size: NA
D gene: NA
J gene: TRBJ2-5
CDR3 protein: CASSRRDGETQYF
CDR3 DNA: TGTGCCAGCAGTCGCAGGGACGGAGAGACCCAGTACTTC

V gene: TRBV19
clone size: once
D gene: TRBD2
J gene: TRBJ2-5
CDR3 protein: CASSMSRSAGVGETQYF
CDR3 DNA: TGTGCCAGTAGTATGTCCCGTTCAGCGGGAGTCGGGGAGACCCAGTACTTC

V gene: TRBV9
clone size: NA
D gene: NA
J gene: TRBJ1-4
CDR3 protein: CASSVGGANEKLFF
CDR3 DNA: TGTGCCAGCAGCGTAGGAGGAGCTAATGAAAAACTGTTTTTT

V gene: TRBV28
clone size: NA
D gene: TRBD1
J gene: TRBJ1-2
CDR3 protein: CASSLSTGPYGYTF
CDR3 DNA: TGTGCCAGCAGTTTATCGACAGGGCCCTATGGCTACACCTTC

V gene: TRBV7-6
clone size: NA
D gene: NA
J gene: TRBJ2-5
CDR3 protein: CASSLGGGWETQYF
CDR3 DNA: TGTGCCAGCAGCTTAGGAGGAGGGTGGGAGACCCAGTACTTC

V gene: TRBV5-4
clone size: once
D gene: NA
J gene: TRBJ2-7
CDR3 protein: CASSLDGYEQYF
CDR3 DNA: TGTGCCAGCAGCTTGGATGGGTACGAGCAGTACTTC